Listed below are T cell receptor beta chains from one sample, sequenced in a study of blood T cell repertoires in COVID-19. This table comes from immunoSEQ multiplex PCR, and its TCRdb copy is limited to in-frame clones, with some not included. The sample has 70,000 to 90,000 clones; around 81% are singletons. What was sequenced was peripheral blood. These receptors all come from a human donor in a cohort sampled during active COVID-19. Both conserved end residues are part of each CDR3. Each record gives: CDR3 length, clone size, D gene, V gene, J gene, CDR3 DNA, CDR3 protein. A D gene is named only where the DNA matches it firmly. Where a row states a size, it is once, few, many or the class of an expanded clone; other rows omit it.

>13|.|.|TRBV15|TRBJ1-1
TGTGCCACCAGCAGAGACATGAACACTGAAGCTTTCTTT
CATSRDMNTEAFF
>15|few|.|TRBV5-4|TRBJ2-7
TGTGCCAGCAGCGCGTCGAACGCAAATCCCTACGAGCAGTACTTC
CASSASNANPYEQYF
>15|.|.|TRBV6-6|TRBJ1-3
TGTGCCAGCAGGATGGACAGTATCTCTGGAAACACCATATATTTT
CASRMDSISGNTIYF
>16|few|TRBD1|TRBV27|TRBJ2-7
TGTGCCAGCAGTTTGGCTCGAGGGGGCGTCATACTCAAGCAGTACTTC
CASSLARGGVILKQYF
>15|.|TRBD1|TRBV5-1|TRBJ1-1
TGCGCCAGCCGGGACTTGACAGGGCGGAACACTGAAGCTTTCTTT
CASRDLTGRNTEAFF
>16|.|.|TRBV21-1|TRBJ2-2
TGTGCCAGCAGCGAGGGCGGAGGTTTGAACACCGGGGAGCTGTTTTTT
CASSEGGGLNTGELFF
>15|.|TRBD2|TRBV7-6|TRBJ2-7
TGTGCCAGCAGCTTAGATGCGGGGGGGCCTGGGGAGCAGTACTTC
CASSLDAGGPGEQYF
>16|.|TRBD2|TRBV4-1|TRBJ2-1
TGCGCCAGCAGGTGGACTAGCGGGGGGGCCTACAATGAGCAGTTCTTC
CASRWTSGGAYNEQFF
>15|.|TRBD1|TRBV5-4|TRBJ1-6
TGTGCCAGCAGCTTCCGGACAGGGATTAATTCACCCCTCCACTTT
CASSFRTGINSPLHF
>14|.|.|TRBV5-5|TRBJ2-7
TGTGCCAGCAGCTTAAGTAGAGGGGGCTACGAGCAGTACTTC
CASSLSRGGYEQYF
>15|.|.|TRBV19|TRBJ2-3
TGTGCCAGTAGTGTATCAAGGGGCGCCGCAGATACGCAGTATTTT
CASSVSRGAADTQYF
>17|once|.|TRBV7-6|TRBJ2-6
TGTGCCAGCAGCCATTACGGGTCCCCCTCTGGGGCCAACGTCCTGACTTTC
CASSHYGSPSGANVLTF
>16|.|.|TRBV6-2/TRBV6-3|TRBJ2-1
TGTGCCAGCAGTTACTCGCGCCTCGCACTACACCATGAGCAGTTCTTC
CASSYSRLALHHEQFF
>17|.|.|TRBV4-1|TRBJ1-1
TGCGCCAGCCGCCTCTCTCCGGGTCTCTCAGAGGGCTGGGAGACTTTCTTT
CASRLSPGLSEGWETFF
>15|.|.|TRBV7-9|TRBJ1-3
TGTGCCAGCAGCCAAGGGGCCGGGTCGGGAAACACCATATATTTT
CASSQGAGSGNTIYF
>16|few|.|TRBV5-6|TRBJ2-5
TGTGCCAGCAGCCTGGTCGGGGCAGGGGACCAAGAGACCCAGTACTTC
CASSLVGAGDQETQYF
>17|.|.|TRBV3-1/TRBV3-2|TRBJ1-6
TGTGCCAGCAGCCAAGAATTTGGGAGGGCCTTTAATTCACCCCTCCACTTT
CASSQEFGRAFNSPLHF
>14|.|TRBD1|TRBV28|TRBJ2-1
TGTGCCAGCAGCTTTGGACAGGTCTACAATGAGCAGTTCTTC
CASSFGQVYNEQFF
>14|.|.|TRBV2|TRBJ1-5
TGTGCCAGCAGCGTGGACAGCTCGATGGAGCCCCAGCATTTT
CASSVDSSMEPQHF
>13|.|.|TRBV6-5|TRBJ1-1
TGTGTCCCAGGTATAAGGGGTGGCACTGAAGCTTTCTTT
CVPGIRGGTEAFF